This TCR beta chain appears in the sequencing data of a study of T cell changes during pregnancy in multiple sclerosis. Sequenced by immunoSEQ multiplex PCR; TCRdb stores in-frame clones only, minus some. In the table there are some 80,000 clones, 90% to 95% of which are singletons. The CDR3 has 15 amino acids. Deletions cut 5 bases from V and 7 bases from J, with 18 bases between. CDR1 and CDR2 (germline): SGHTA, FQGNSA. The starting material was peripheral blood, obtained in the second trimester of pregnancy. This sequence originates from a female donor with multiple sclerosis, enrolled in a pregnancy study. The V gene is TRBV7-2, the J gene TRBJ2-1; tentatively, D is TRBD1 (6 bases). The CDR3 loop reads CASSGRDMATNEQFF. CDR3 nucleotides: TGTGCCAGCAGCGGAAGGGACATGGCGACTAATGAGCAGTTCTTC.